These 25 T cell receptor beta chains share one sample of origin, sequenced in a study of blood T cell repertoires in COVID-19. The repertoire was sequenced with immunoSEQ multiplex PCR; TCRdb's copy has only in-frame clones and lacks some. The data show 180,000 or so clones, 70% to 85% seen once. Sequencing was performed on peripheral blood. The receptors were sampled from a man between 60 and 75 years old who had recovered from COVID-19.

The rearrangement links TRBV5-4 to TRBJ1-3; D perhaps matches TRBD1 (5 bases). The CDR3 extends over 16 amino acids. V was pared by 0 bases and J by 2 bases, with 12 bases between. The germline CDR1 and CDR2 sequences are SGHNT and YYREEE (reference sequence). Here the CDR3 DNA reads TGTGCCAGCAGCTTGGCCGGGACTCGGACTGGAAACACCATATATTTT. This sequence encodes CASSLAGTRTGNTIYF.

The V and J genes are TRBV5-1 and TRBJ2-3, with 8 bases lining up with TRBD2. Germline V lookup: CDR1 SGHRS, CDR2 YFSETQ. The CDR3 sequence is 17 residues long. J lost 6 bases, V lost 4 bases, and 16 bases had no gene match. In nucleotides, the CDR3 is TGCGCCAGCAGCCCAGAATTGACAGGTCCTAGCGGGGATACGCAGTATTTT. Translation gives CASSPELTGPSGDTQYF. The variable domain in full, completed from reference TRBV5-1 and TRBJ2-3, reads KAGVTQTPRYLIKTRGQQVTLSCSPISGHRSVSWYQQTPGQGLQFLFEYFSETQRNKGNFPGRFSGRQFSNSRSEMNVSTLELGDSALYLCASSPELTGPSGDTQYFGPGTRLTVL.

The chain links TRBV6-5 to TRBJ1-1; 8 bases line up with TRBD1. V lost 0 bases to trimming and J lost 5 bases; unmatched junction nucleotides: 5. Germline V gene lookup returns CDR1 MNHEY and CDR2 SVGAGI. The CDR3 runs 15 residues. CDR3 loop: CASSYSQGAGTEAFF. CDR3 DNA sequence: TGTGCCAGCAGTTACTCCCAGGGGGCGGGAACTGAAGCTTTCTTT.

The V call is TRBV5-1, the J call TRBJ2-3; no definite D call. Deletions cut 2 bases from V and 2 bases from J, with 21 bases between. Germline CDR1 is SGHRS and CDR2 is YFSETQ. The CDR3 runs 18 residues. DNA for the CDR3: TGCGCCAGCAGCTTTCTCCCCACCCCCCGCGACTCCACAGATACGCAGTATTTT. As protein: CASSFLPTPRDSTDTQYF.

J is TRBJ2-7 and V is TRBV7-2; D perhaps matches TRBD1 (5 bases). There are 18 residues in the CDR3. V lost 5 bases and J 0 bases, leaving 23 bases between the germline ends. From germline, CDR1 is SGHTA and CDR2 FQGNSA. The CDR3 loop reads CASSVQVYSPPSSYEQYF. CDR3 in DNA: TGTGCCAGCAGCGTACAGGTCTACTCACCTCCGAGCTCCTACGAGCAGTACTTC.

The chain is built from TRBV7-2 and TRBJ1-6; 7 nucleotides line up with TRBD1. V lost 1 base and J lost 8; bases outside the gene matches: 11. Looked up from germline, CDR1 is SGHTA and CDR2 is FQGNSA. The length of the CDR3 is 17 residues. As DNA, the CDR3 is TGTGCCAGCAGCTTAGTACCGAAAAGACAGGGCCATTCACCCCTCCACTTT. Protein product: CASSLVPKRQGHSPLHF.

The chain joins TRBV9 to TRBJ2-2; D unclear. Germline CDR1 reads SGDLS; CDR2 reads YYNGEE. The CDR3 is 16 residues long. Trimming took off 1 base at V and 2 bases at J, with 12 bases between the two ends. The CDR3 DNA follows: TGTGCCAGCAGCGTAAGCGCAGCAGCTAACACCGGGGAGCTGTTTTTT. Translated, it gives CASSVSAAANTGELFF.

This clone was seen only once. V usage is TRBV12-3 or TRBV12-4 and J usage is TRBJ1-5; TRBD1 aligns across 7 bases. Unmatched junction bases numbered 2, after V lost 1 base and J lost 8 bases. CDR3 size: 13 residues. CDR3 DNA: TGTGCCAGCAGTTTAGGAGGGGGCAAGCCCCAGCATTTT. It yields the protein CASSLGGGKPQHF.

The chain recombines TRBV18 with TRBJ2-3, with unresolved D. The germline V and J ends were trimmed by 4 bases and 6 bases, with 8 bases remaining between them. The CDR3 loop spans 12 amino acids. CDR1 and CDR2 from the germline V gene are KGHSH and LQKENI. This CDR3 is CASSQLEDTQYF. Written as DNA, the CDR3 is TGTGCCAGCTCACAGCTTGAGGATACGCAGTATTTT.

The chain combines TRBV5-1 with TRBJ2-7; 8 positions match TRBD1. With 4 bases clipped from V and 1 base from J, the junction kept 4 bases outside the gene matches. CDR1 and CDR2 from the germline V gene are SGHRS and YFSETQ. This CDR3 has 14 residues. CDR3 nucleotides: TGCGCCAGCAGCCCGGGACAGGCGTCCTACGAGCAGTACTTC. Translation: CASSPGQASYEQYF. The full variable domain, its missing parts supplied by reference TRBV5-1 and TRBJ2-7, is KAGVTQTPRYLIKTRGQQVTLSCSPISGHRSVSWYQQTPGQGLQFLFEYFSETQRNKGNFPGRFSGRQFSNSRSEMNVSTLELGDSALYLCASSPGQASYEQYFGPGTRLTVT.

This clone has a handful of counts. CDR3 in amino acids: CASSFMTGGVSGANVLTF. The DNA of the CDR3 is TGTGCCAGCAGCTTTATGACAGGGGGCGTCTCTGGGGCCAACGTCCTGACTTTC. The chain combines TRBV5-8 with TRBJ2-6; TRBD1 matches 10 bases. J was trimmed by 0 bases and V by 2 bases; bases with no gene match: 5. This CDR3 region has 18 residues. CDR1 and CDR2 (germline): SGHTS, YDEGEE.

The chain has TRBV19 and TRBJ2-2; weak D call: TRBD2 (6 bases). The germline V gene encodes CDR1 LNHDA and CDR2 SQIVND (reference sequence). The V and J ends lost 1 base and 4 bases respectively, with 13 bases between them. CDR3 size: 16 residues. CDR3 bases: TGTGCCAGTAGTATAGGTGGAGGGGTTAGCACCGGGGAGCTGTTTTTT. It translates to CASSIGGGVSTGELFF.

V gene TRBV3-1 (or the pseudogene TRBV3-2) combines with J gene TRBJ1-3; 10 bases are shared with TRBD1. This CDR3 contains 19 residues. Germline CDR1 LGHDT, CDR2 YNNKEL (reference sequence). Losses at the gene ends were 1 base for V and 1 base for J; bases not matched to a gene: 10. CDR3 loop: CASSQAPDRTGGSGNTIYF. CDR3 DNA: TGTGCCAGCAGCCAAGCACCAGACAGGACAGGGGGATCTGGAAACACCATATATTTT.

This rearrangement joins TRBV9 to TRBJ1-1; D perhaps matches TRBD1 (5 bases). Germline CDR1 is SGDLS and CDR2 is YYNGEE. V was cut by 4 bases and J by 0 bases, with 16 bases left in between. The CDR3 length is 16 residues. DNA of the CDR3: TGTGCCAGCAGCCCCGGGGGGGGTCTAATGAACACTGAAGCTTTCTTT. Amino acids: CASSPGGGLMNTEAFF.

The chain joins TRBV27 to TRBJ1-1; 8 bases match TRBD1. Per germline, CDR1 MNHEY and CDR2 SMNVEV (reference sequence). Trimming at V came to 9 bases and at J to 6 bases, leaving 12 bases not matched to a gene. CDR3 length equals 14 residues. The CDR3 DNA follows: TGTGCCAGTAGGACAGGGAGCAAGGGTGCTGAAGCTTTCTTT. Its translation: CASRTGSKGAEAFF.

J is TRBJ2-3 and V is TRBV6-6; 11 nucleotides align to TRBD1. Germline loops: CDR1 MNHNY, CDR2 SVGAGI (reference sequence). V lost 5 bases and J lost 4; bases outside the gene matches: 8. This CDR3 comprises 16 residues. The CDR3 sequence is CASSAPGQGGADTQYF. Written as DNA, the CDR3 is TGTGCCAGCAGTGCGCCGGGACAGGGGGGGGCAGATACGCAGTATTTT.

The chain carries TRBV5-4 and TRBJ1-2; 8 bases are shared with TRBD1. The CDR3 has 15 residues. The V gene's germline CDR1 is SGHNT and CDR2 YYREEE (reference sequence). Germline trimming cut 3 bases from V and 2 bases from J; bases unmatched to any gene: 6. The CDR3 spells CASSSPGTGNYGYTF. CDR3 DNA: TGTGCCAGCAGCTCTCCCGGGACAGGAAACTATGGCTACACCTTC. The complete variable domain, with remaining parts taken from reference TRBV5-4 and TRBJ1-2, reads ETGVTQSPTHLIKTRGQQVTLRCSSQSGHNTVSWYQQALGQGPQFIFQYYREEENGRGNFPPRFSGLQFPNYSSELNVNALELDDSALYLCASSSPGTGNYGYTFGSGTRLTVV.

The rearrangement links TRBV6-1 to TRBJ1-2, with unresolved D. The CDR3 runs to 14 residues. Trimming took off 2 bases at V and 4 bases at J, with 11 bases between the two ends. In germline, CDR1 is MNHNS, CDR2 SASEGT. This CDR3 is CASSEPGRIYGYTF. The CDR3 nucleotides are TGTGCCAGCAGTGAACCGGGAAGAATCTATGGCTACACCTTC.

This sequence joins TRBV29-1 and TRBJ2-3; the match to TRBD2 covers 9 bases. Germline CDR1 is SQVTM and CDR2 is ANQGSEA. The J segment lost 2 bases and the V segment lost 4 bases, leaving 7 bases of the junction unmatched. This CDR3 is built from 15 residues. CDR3 nucleotide sequence: TGCAGCGTTGTAGGGCTAGCGGGGAACACAGATACGCAGTATTTT. This translates into CSVVGLAGNTDTQYF.

This chain connects TRBV10-3 to TRBJ1-2; D might be TRBD1 (5 bases). Germline V gene data show CDR1 as ENHRY and CDR2 as SYGVKD. There are 14 residues in the CDR3. The V gene lost 2 bases and the J gene lost 2 bases, with 9 bases spanning the gap. The CDR3 bases are TGTGCCATCAGTGAGGGGGAGGGGAACTATGGCTACACCTTC. It yields the protein CAISEGEGNYGYTF.

The V call is TRBV2, the J call TRBJ2-1; TRBD2 is a possible D gene (6 bases). Trimming shortened V by 7 bases and J by 0 bases, and 16 bases separated the two germline ends. Germline CDR1 reads SNHLY; CDR2 reads FYNNEI. The CDR3 is 16 residues long. CDR3 sequence: CASTPGDAGSYNEQFF. CDR3 coding DNA: TGTGCCAGCACCCCGGGGGATGCGGGCTCCTACAATGAGCAGTTCTTC.

CDR3 nucleotides: TGTGCCAGCAGCTTAAGGGACAGGAGCTCCTACGAGCAGTACTTC. This codes for CASSLRDRSSYEQYF. The chain joins TRBV11-3 to TRBJ2-7; 8 positions match TRBD1. V trimming: 2 bases; J trimming: 0 bases; junction bases outside the gene matches: 3. The CDR3 has 15 amino acids. Per germline, CDR1 SGHNT and CDR2 YENEEA.

The genes are TRBV5-5 and TRBJ1-6; D gene unclear. The CDR3 loop spans 16 amino acids. Germline CDR1 and CDR2: SGHKS and YYEKEE (reference sequence). Trimming removed 4 bases at V and 0 bases at J, with 11 bases between. Here the CDR3 DNA reads TGTGCCAGCAGCGTCGGGTCGAGCTCCTATAATTCACCCCTCCACTTT. It yields the protein CASSVGSSSYNSPLHF.

As concerns this clone: The germline gene is not matched at one end of the junction; a read error may be the cause. The gene calls are TRBV7-7 and TRBJ2-3, with 7 bases identical to TRBD2. The germline CDR1 and CDR2 sequences are SSHAT and FNYEAQ (reference sequence). This CDR3 contains 15 residues. The DNA for the CDR3 is TGTGCTAGCAGCTTAGCTGGCGGGGGTGGAGATACGCAGTATTTT. Translated: CASSLAGGGGDTQYF.

The chain couples TRBV6-2 or TRBV6-3 to TRBJ1-1; D unclear. Trimming took off 2 bases at V and 4 bases at J, with 8 bases between the two ends. The CDR3 is made up of 13 amino acids. Germline CDR1 is MNHEY and CDR2 is SVGEGT. The chain's CDR3 is CASSYLRGTEAFF. The CDR3 bases are TGTGCCAGCAGTTACCTCCGGGGCACTGAAGCTTTCTTT.